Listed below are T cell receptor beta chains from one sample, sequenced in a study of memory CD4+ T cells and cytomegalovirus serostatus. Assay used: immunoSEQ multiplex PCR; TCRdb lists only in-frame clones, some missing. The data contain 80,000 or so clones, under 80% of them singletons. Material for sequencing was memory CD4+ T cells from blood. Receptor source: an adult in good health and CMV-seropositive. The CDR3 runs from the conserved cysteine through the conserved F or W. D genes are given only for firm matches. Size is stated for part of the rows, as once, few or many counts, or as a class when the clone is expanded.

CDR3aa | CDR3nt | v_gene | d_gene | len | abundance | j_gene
CASTLRNQPQHF | TGTGCCAGTACCCTACGCAATCAGCCCCAGCATTTT | TRBV19 | NA | 12 | NA | TRBJ1-5
CASSPRGPGDTEAFF | TGTGCCAGCAGCCCCAGGGGGCCTGGGGACACTGAAGCTTTCTTT | TRBV7-8 | TRBD1 | 15 | NA | TRBJ1-1
CASSDSGETQYF | TGTGCCAGCAGTGACTCCGGGGAGACCCAGTACTTC | TRBV6-4 | NA | 12 | NA | TRBJ2-5
CASNTGQSTDTQYF | TGCGCCAGCAACACGGGACAGTCCACAGATACGCAGTATTTT | TRBV5-1 | TRBD1 | 14 | NA | TRBJ2-3
CASSVLDRANSPLHF | TGTGCCAGCAGTGTGTTAGACAGGGCTAATTCACCCCTCCACTTT | TRBV2 | TRBD1 | 15 | NA | TRBJ1-6
CATSRDNLAGDLQETQYF | TGTGCCACCAGCAGAGATAACCTAGCGGGGGATCTTCAAGAGACCCAGTACTTC | TRBV15 | TRBD2 | 18 | NA | TRBJ2-5
CAWSQGGWETQYF | TGTGCCTGGAGTCAGGGGGGGTGGGAGACCCAGTACTTC | TRBV30 | NA | 13 | NA | TRBJ2-5
CASSPGQRVLYEQYF | TGTGCCAGCAGTCCGGGACAGAGGGTACTCTACGAGCAGTACTTC | TRBV2 | TRBD1 | 15 | NA | TRBJ2-7
CSASPNYGYTF | TGCAGTGCTAGCCCGAATTATGGCTACACCTTC | TRBV20-1 | NA | 11 | NA | TRBJ1-2
CASSALTGGNQPQHF | TGTGCCAGCAGTGCCTTGACAGGGGGCAATCAGCCCCAGCATTTT | TRBV27 | TRBD1 | 15 | NA | TRBJ1-5
CASSVSGISEKLFF | TGTGCCAGCAGCGTATCGGGGATAAGTGAAAAACTGTTTTTT | TRBV9 | NA | 14 | few | TRBJ1-4
CASSPRRAAEQYF | TGTGCCAGCTCACCGCGCAGGGCGGCCGAGCAGTACTTC | TRBV18 | NA | 13 | NA | TRBJ2-7
CASSASVISGANVLTF | TGTGCCAGCAGTGCATCAGTGATCTCTGGGGCCAACGTCCTGACTTTC | TRBV2 | NA | 16 | NA | TRBJ2-6
CAWNLAGAYEQYF | TGTGCCTGGAACCTAGCGGGGGCCTACGAGCAGTACTTC | TRBV30 | TRBD2 | 13 | NA | TRBJ2-7
CASRSGLAGVEQFF | TGTGCCAGCAGGTCAGGACTAGCGGGGGTTGAGCAGTTCTTC | TRBV7-2 | TRBD2 | 14 | NA | TRBJ2-1
CASSEWGLAKREGVTDTQYF | TGCGCCAGCAGTGAGTGGGGACTAGCGAAGCGGGAGGGGGTCACAGATACGCAGTATTTT | TRBV10-2 | TRBD2 | 20 | NA | TRBJ2-3
CAISEGTLGGNTIYF | TGTGCCATCAGTGAAGGAACACTCGGAGGAAACACCATATATTTT | TRBV10-3 | NA | 15 | few | TRBJ1-3
CASSLRREKLFF | TGTGCCAGCAGCTTGAGGCGCGAAAAACTGTTTTTT | TRBV7-9 | NA | 12 | NA | TRBJ1-4
CASSEVSGPGNTIYF | TGTGCCAGCAGTGAAGTATCTGGGCCTGGAAACACCATATATTTT | TRBV6-1 | NA | 15 | NA | TRBJ1-3
CASSQDGPYNEQFF | TGTGCCAGCAGCCAAGATGGGCCTTACAATGAGCAGTTCTTC | TRBV14 | NA | 14 | once | TRBJ2-1
CASSLAGGPGNEQFF | TGTGCCAGCAGCTTAGCGGGAGGTCCCGGGAATGAGCAGTTCTTC | TRBV5-6 | TRBD2 | 15 | once | TRBJ2-1
CASSWDRMNTEAFF | TGTGCCAGCTCTTGGGACAGGATGAACACTGAAGCTTTCTTT | TRBV18 | TRBD1 | 14 | NA | TRBJ1-1
CASSQLGGLKVGQFF | TGCGCCAGCAGCCAACTCGGGGGACTTAAGGTTGGGCAGTTCTTC | TRBV4-1 | NA | 15 | few | TRBJ2-1
CASSDEGVIAKNIQYF | TGCGCCAGCAGTGATGAGGGGGTCATAGCCAAAAACATTCAGTACTTC | TRBV10-2 | NA | 16 | NA | TRBJ2-4
CASSSDRGYQPQHF | TGTGCCAGCTCGTCCGACAGGGGCTATCAGCCCCAGCATTTT | TRBV18 | TRBD1 | 14 | NA | TRBJ1-5
CASSTMRQGLWGNTIYF | TGTGCCAGCAGTACTATGAGACAGGGTTTGTGGGGAAACACCATATATTTT | TRBV27 | TRBD1 | 17 | NA | TRBJ1-3
CASSYSYFWGNYYGYTF | TGCGCCAGCAGCTACTCCTATTTTTGGGGGAACTACTATGGCTACACCTTC | TRBV5-1 | NA | 17 | NA | TRBJ1-2
CASRRNGRVGDTEAFF | TGTGCCAGCAGAAGGAATGGGCGGGTAGGGGACACTGAAGCTTTCTTT | TRBV2 | NA | 16 | few | TRBJ1-1
CASSIDRAGLNEQFF | TGTGCCAGTAGTATAGATCGGGCGGGCCTGAATGAGCAGTTCTTC | TRBV19 | NA | 15 | once | TRBJ2-1
CASSMGAITDTQYF | TGTGCCAGTAGTATGGGGGCAATAACAGATACGCAGTATTTT | TRBV19 | NA | 14 | once | TRBJ2-3
CAISLAGGPTGELFF | TGTGCCATCTCACTAGCGGGAGGGCCTACCGGGGAGCTGTTTTTT | TRBV7-2 | TRBD2 | 15 | once | TRBJ2-2
CASSYSGDELFF | TGTGCCAGCAGTTACTCGGGGGACGAGCTGTTTTTT | TRBV6-6 | NA | 12 | NA | TRBJ2-2
CASSARTNYGYTF | TGCGCCAGCAGTGCCCGCACTAACTATGGCTACACCTTC | TRBV5-1 | NA | 13 | NA | TRBJ1-2
CASSLGVVSRGNTEAFF | TGTGCCAGCAGCTTAGGAGTCGTAAGCAGGGGGAACACTGAAGCTTTCTTT | TRBV7-9 | NA | 17 | NA | TRBJ1-1
CASSPAQGPYNGYTF | TGTGCCAGCAGCCCCGCACAGGGGCCCTATAATGGCTACACCTTC | TRBV7-2 | TRBD1 | 15 | NA | TRBJ1-2
CASSETMGGQPQHF | TGTGCCAGCAGTGAAACAATGGGTGGTCAGCCCCAGCATTTT | TRBV2 | NA | 14 | NA | TRBJ1-5
CATSGTGGFGETQYF | TGTGCCACCTCGGGGACTGGGGGCTTTGGAGAGACCCAGTACTTC | TRBV5-4 | NA | 15 | NA | TRBJ2-5
CASSGGQNTEAFF | TGTGCCAGCAGCGGGGGACAGAACACTGAAGCTTTCTTT | TRBV2 | NA | 13 | NA | TRBJ1-1
CASARDRGWADTQYF | TGTGCCAGCGCCCGGGACAGGGGGTGGGCAGATACGCAGTATTTT | TRBV5-4 | TRBD1 | 15 | once | TRBJ2-3
CASSPGRTKGNQPQHF | TGTGCCAGCTCACCCGGGCGGACAAAGGGCAATCAGCCCCAGCATTTT | TRBV18 | NA | 16 | once | TRBJ1-5
CASSLDRRANYGYTF | TGTGCCAGCAGCTTGGACAGGCGGGCTAACTATGGCTACACCTTC | TRBV5-4 | NA | 15 | NA | TRBJ1-2
CAWSVQEQAGTFF | TGTGCCTGGAGTGTACAAGAGCAGGCCGGAACTTTCTTT | TRBV30 | NA | 13 | NA | TRBJ1-1
CASSEMAGIGYTF | TGTGCCAGCAGTGAAATGGCAGGCATTGGCTACACCTTC | TRBV2 | NA | 13 | NA | TRBJ1-2
CASSPGPAEAFF | TGTGCCAGCTCACCAGGGCCTGCTGAAGCTTTCTTT | TRBV18 | NA | 12 | many | TRBJ1-1
CASGLVQNEKLFF | TGTGCTAGTGGTTTGGTCCAAAATGAAAAACTGTTTTTT | TRBV12-5 | NA | 13 | NA | TRBJ1-4
CASSHRLAANNEQFF | TGTGCCAGCAGCCACCGACTAGCGGCCAACAATGAGCAGTTCTTC | TRBV7-9 | TRBD2 | 15 | NA | TRBJ2-1
CASSRGGASYNEQFF | TGTGCCAGCAGTCGCGGTGGGGCGTCCTACAATGAGCAGTTCTTC | TRBV9 | NA | 15 | NA | TRBJ2-1
CASSPDRENIQYF | TGTGCCAGCAGCCCGGACAGGGAAAACATTCAGTACTTC | TRBV6-5 | TRBD1 | 13 | NA | TRBJ2-4
CASSEPSQETQYF | TGCGCCAGCAGCGAGCCATCTCAAGAGACCCAGTACTTC | TRBV5-1 | NA | 13 | once | TRBJ2-5
CASSQSQGSYSPLHF | TGCGCCAGCAGCCAGAGTCAGGGAAGTTACTCACCCCTCCACTTT | TRBV4-1 | NA | 15 | NA | TRBJ1-6
CASTLTGGGNTIYF | TGTGCCAGCACCTTGACAGGGGGTGGAAACACCATATATTTT | TRBV28 | TRBD1 | 14 | NA | TRBJ1-3
CASSPLRTEGGYEAFF | TGTGCCAGCTCACCCCTACGGACGGAAGGAGGGTATGAAGCTTTCTTT | TRBV18 | NA | 16 | NA | TRBJ1-1
CASSLTIGGEQFF | TGTGCCAGCAGCTTGACAATCGGGGGTGAGCAGTTCTTC | TRBV7-9 | NA | 13 | few | TRBJ2-1